A selection of T cell receptor beta chains follows, all from one sample in a study of CD8 T cells in ankylosing spondylitis. TCRdb fed the 5' RACE reads into MiXCR, producing one record per CDR3 protein. The sample holds about 400,000 distinct CDR3 sequences, approximately 20% seen once. The specimen was blood, either unsorted or a sorted T cell fraction (not recorded which). Receptor source: a male donor with ankylosing spondylitis or in good health (not recorded which). Each CDR3 is given with its conserved first and last residue. The D gene is left open where the match is weak. Where a row states a size, it is once, few, many or the class of an expanded clone; other rows omit it.

j_call,d_call,v_call,clone_size,cdr3_nt,cdr3_aa
TRBJ1-2,-,TRBV20-1,-,TGCAGTGCTAGAGATCGGGTTCTCGCCTATGGCTACACCTTC,CSARDRVLAYGYTF
TRBJ1-4,-,TRBV12-3/TRBV12-4,many,TGTGCCAGCAGATCCGGGAAGCTCGGGAATGAAAAACTGTTTTTT,CASRSGKLGNEKLFF
TRBJ2-3,TRBD2,TRBV7-9,-,TGTGCCAGCAACCCAGCTAGCGGGGGGAACACAGATACGCAGTATTTT,CASNPASGGNTDTQYF
TRBJ2-1,TRBD2,TRBV14,-,TGTGCCAGCAGCCAAATCAGCGGGGGGGCCTTAGGAGATGAGCAGTTCTTC,CASSQISGGALGDEQFF
TRBJ2-2,-,TRBV2,-,TGTGCCAGCAGTGGAGCCGGGACTCCAAACACCGGGGAGCTGTTTTTT,CASSGAGTPNTGELFF
TRBJ2-7,-,TRBV19,-,TGTGCCAGTAGTATGGGACATCGGGATTACGAGCAGTACTTC,CASSMGHRDYEQYF
TRBJ2-1,TRBD2,TRBV9,few,TGTGCCAGCAGCGTAGGGGGGGGTACCTACAATGAGCAGTTCTTC,CASSVGGGTYNEQFF
TRBJ1-6,TRBD1,TRBV4-1,few,TGCGCCAGCAGCCAGTCGGCGGGACAGGGTAATTCACCCCTCCACTTT,CASSQSAGQGNSPLHF
TRBJ2-1,TRBD1,TRBV12-3/TRBV12-4,many,TGTGCCAGCAGGCTCGAGGGGGCTGGGGAGCAGTTCTTC,CASRLEGAGEQFF
TRBJ1-1,-,TRBV7-3,few,TGTGCCAGCAGAGACACCGGAGGAACTGAAGCTTTCTTT,CASRDTGGTEAFF
TRBJ2-5,-,TRBV15,few,TGTGCCACCAGCAGAGATTTTCTGCTCCAAGAGACCCAGTACTTC,CATSRDFLLQETQYF
TRBJ2-3,TRBD2,TRBV28,-,TGTGCCAGCAGTTTTCTGTCCGGGGGGAAAACAGATACGCAGTATTTT,CASSFLSGGKTDTQYF
TRBJ2-7,TRBD2,TRBV7-2,-,TGTGCCAGCAGCCACGGACTAGCCTACGAGCAGTACTTC,CASSHGLAYEQYF
TRBJ2-3,TRBD2,TRBV6-2/TRBV6-3,-,TGTGCCAGCAGTTATGTGAGCGGGAGAACAGATACGCAGTATTTT,CASSYVSGRTDTQYF
TRBJ2-5,TRBD2,TRBV6-1,-,TGTGCCAGCAGTGCCCGAGAGGGGCGGGGGGACCAAGAGACCCAGTACTTC,CASSAREGRGDQETQYF
TRBJ2-2,-,TRBV29-1,few,TGCAGCGCCCGCGCGGCTGGCGGGGAGCTGTTTTTT,CSARAAGGELFF
TRBJ2-1,TRBD1,TRBV3-1,-,TGTGCCAGCAACACCCCGCTCGGACAGGGAGTCCACAATGAGCAGTTCTTC,CASNTPLGQGVHNEQFF
TRBJ1-1,-,TRBV7-9,few,TGTGCCAGCAGCCCGACCGGGTCTTCTGAAGCTTTCTTT,CASSPTGSSEAFF
TRBJ2-5,TRBD1,TRBV5-1,-,TGCGCCAGCAGCCCGGAACGGGACAGACTACAAGAGACCCAGTACTTC,CASSPERDRLQETQYF
TRBJ2-1,TRBD2,TRBV29-1,few,TGCAGCGTTGAACGGGGGGAAAGCTCCTACAATGAGCAGTTCTTC,CSVERGESSYNEQFF
TRBJ2-6,-,TRBV5-6,-,TGTGCCAGCAGACAAGAGTGGCTCTCTGGGGCCAACGTCCTGACTTTC,CASRQEWLSGANVLTF
TRBJ2-7,-,TRBV20-1,-,TGCAGTGCTAGAGATCTGGAGGGGGCGAACTACGAGCAGTACTTC,CSARDLEGANYEQYF
TRBJ1-2,-,TRBV12-3/TRBV12-4,many,TGTGCCAGCAGTCCCAGTATGGGCTATGGCTACACCTTC,CASSPSMGYGYTF
TRBJ2-2,-,TRBV25-1,-,TGTGCCAGCAGCTGGGGCGAGGCAGGGGTCACCGGGGAGCTGTTTTTT,CASSWGEAGVTGELFF
TRBJ2-1,-,TRBV29-1,-,TGCAGCGCCCCCGGGCTGGGCGGAACCTACAATGAGCAGTTCTTC,CSAPGLGGTYNEQFF
TRBJ2-1,TRBD1,TRBV5-1,few,TGCGCCAGCAGCTTGGGTTCAGGGACAGGCTACAATGAGCAGTTCTTC,CASSLGSGTGYNEQFF
TRBJ2-7,-,TRBV12-5,-,TGTGCTAGTGGTTTGCCCACCCACAGGATTATAGGCTCGGGAGACGAGCAGTACTTC,CASGLPTHRIIGSGDEQYF
TRBJ2-3,-,TRBV15,many,TGTGCCACCAGCAGAGTAAGAGTGGCAGATACGCAGTATTTT,CATSRVRVADTQYF
TRBJ2-1,-,TRBV5-6,-,TGTGCCAGCAGCCAGAGGGGGGCCTTCTCCTACAATGAGCAGTTCTTC,CASSQRGAFSYNEQFF
TRBJ2-5,TRBD2,TRBV12-3/TRBV12-4,few,TGTGCCAGCACCACTAGCGGGGGGATCGGACGGTACTTC,CASTTSGGIGRYF
TRBJ2-2,TRBD1,TRBV6-1,-,TGTGCCAGCAGCCACGGACAGGGGGCTGTCACCGGGGAGCTGTTTTTT,CASSHGQGAVTGELFF
TRBJ2-1,-,TRBV5-1,-,TGCGCCAGCAGCATCAGCAACAATGAGCAGTTCTTC,CASSISNNEQFF
TRBJ2-1,TRBD1,TRBV20-1,-,TGCAGTGCTAGAGGCCTGACGACAGGGGGCTTCAATGAGCAGTTCTTC,CSARGLTTGGFNEQFF
TRBJ1-2,-,TRBV9,-,TGTGCCAGCAGCGTAGTTGGGGGATTTTATGGCTACACCTTC,CASSVVGGFYGYTF
TRBJ2-2,TRBD1,TRBV25-1,-,TGTGCCAGCAGTGGCGGGACAGGGACCGGGGAGCTGTTTTTT,CASSGGTGTGELFF
TRBJ1-5,-,TRBV2,few,TGTGCCACCGCGGGGGGCAGCAATCAGCCCCAGCATTTT,CATAGGSNQPQHF
TRBJ2-3,-,TRBV2,-,TGTGCCAGGGGGCCGGAGGGGGGGATAAGGACAGATACGCAGTATTTT,CARGPEGGIRTDTQYF
TRBJ2-1,-,TRBV11-2,-,TGTGCCAGCAGCTTAGCGTACAGCCTCTCCTACAATGAGCAGTTCTTC,CASSLAYSLSYNEQFF
TRBJ1-3,-,TRBV4-1,few,TGCGCCAGCAGCCAAGATCCTAGCAGAGCAGGAAACACCATATATTTT,CASSQDPSRAGNTIYF
TRBJ1-2,-,TRBV29-1,few,TGCAGCGTTGAAGCCAGGATTCACGGCTACACCTTC,CSVEARIHGYTF
TRBJ2-1,TRBD1,TRBV7-2,-,TGTGCCAGCAGCCTCTTCGGGACAGGGGCCAATGAGCAGTTCTTC,CASSLFGTGANEQFF
TRBJ2-7,-,TRBV3-1,few,TGTGCCAGCAGCCAAGAAGCGGGTGGCAGGATTTACGAGCAGTACTTC,CASSQEAGGRIYEQYF
TRBJ2-5,TRBD1,TRBV7-9,-,TGTGCCACTCCTCTCCGGGACAGTTCCTTAGAGACCCAGTACTTC,CATPLRDSSLETQYF
TRBJ2-7,-,TRBV29-1,-,TGCAGCGTCAGGACAGACACCTCCTACGAGCAGTACTTC,CSVRTDTSYEQYF
TRBJ2-2,-,TRBV7-8,-,TGTGCCAGCAGCTTCTTCCGGGACTTCAACACCGGGGAGCTGTTTTTT,CASSFFRDFNTGELFF
TRBJ1-2,-,TRBV6-5,-,TGTGCCAGCAGTGCAACAACCTTCGGGGGCTACACCTTC,CASSATTFGGYTF
TRBJ1-5,-,TRBV2,-,TGTGCCAGCAGGGGGTTCAATCAGCCCCAGCATTTT,CASRGFNQPQHF
TRBJ2-1,-,TRBV15,few,TGTGCCACCAGCTTCACCAACAATGAGCAGTTCTTC,CATSFTNNEQFF
TRBJ2-7,-,TRBV28,-,TGTGCCAGCGCTTCGGGGGACTCCTCCTACGAGCAGTACTTC,CASASGDSSYEQYF
TRBJ2-1,-,TRBV25-1,-,TGTGCCAGCAGTGAATACACTTACAATGAGCAGTTCTTC,CASSEYTYNEQFF